This T cell receptor beta chain stems from a study of blood T cell repertoires in COVID-19. For the study at large: Acute and convalescent COVID-19 samples came from the United States, Italy and Spain. PBMCs, B-cell-depleted T cells, or T cells provided the cDNA or gDNA that made up the material.

The Seattle patients joined while their infection was active and were tracked longitudinally afterward. In the study's own analysis: Cell counts per sample came from amplifying reference gene primers. Method: immunoSEQ multiplex PCR; TCRdb's copy keeps in-frame clones and lacks some. D and trimming come from the DNA, and the V and J calls and clone size come from that table. The sample gives about 49,000 clones, over 70% of which show up once; 2.1% is in the top ten. Germline loops: CDR1 SGHDN, CDR2 FVKESK. With V trimmed by 7 bases and J by 0 bases, 3 bases remained unmatched. The CDR3 contains 14 residues.

V usage is TRBV14 and J usage is TRBJ1-3, with 7 nucleotides matching TRBD1. This TCR came from a woman aged 80 or over with COVID-19, enrolled during active disease. The sequenced sample was peripheral blood. CDR3 DNA: TGTGCCAGCATGGGACAGCGCTCTGGAAACACCATATATTTT. This sequence encodes CASMGQRSGNTIYF.